This TCR beta chain was recorded in a study of T cells in Graves' hyperthyroidism and ophthalmopathy. Overall study results and limits: A model of 13 V-J pairs discriminated ophthalmopathy from stable hyperthyroidism.

Patients showing uncontrolled infection, other autoimmune disease, pregnancy or lactation were ineligible. Per the germline V gene, CDR1 is MNHEY and CDR2 is SVGAGI. The length of the CDR3 is 14 residues. V lost 3 bases to trimming and J lost 5 bases, with 13 bases between them. With regard to this clonotype: The antigen is unknown.

There were TCR beta CDR3 regions amplified from RNA transcripts. Initially, a first-round RT-PCR of the TCR CDR3 employed the HTBI primer set. From the multiplex PCR reads, TCRdb called clonotypes with MiXCR, one entry per CDR3 protein. The sample includes about half a million distinct CDR3 sequences, 22% of them seen just once. Sequencing input: blood. This sequence originates from a woman between 65 and 79 years old with Graves' ophthalmopathy. The genes are TRBV6-5 and TRBJ2-5; D remains unclear. DNA of the CDR3: TGTGCCAGCAGTTATCGACGAGATTATGAGACCCAGTACTTC. Its translation: CASSYRRDYETQYF.